This T cell receptor (beta chain) was retrieved from a study of CXCR3-negative and CXCR3-positive naive CD8 T cells. The CDR3 spans 15 residues. Germline CDR1 and CDR2: MNHEY and SVGEGT. cDNA libraries for TRB were generated by 5' RACE incorporating UMI labels. TCRdb reprocessed the 5' RACE reads, keeping one entry per CDR3 protein, no DNA. Recorded for this sample: approximately 56,000 distinct CDR3 sequences. Input material: memory CD8+ T cells from blood. The clonotype was recovered from a human donor in good health. Some clones in this sample may be carry-over from other donors' samples. V and J are TRBV6-2 or TRBV6-3 and TRBJ2-1; TCRdb selects TRBD1, and the lack of DNA leaves this call unchecked. This chain's CDR3 is CASSTPDSSYNEQFF.